This TCR beta chain is drawn from a study of cytomegalovirus exposure and HLA in healthy donors. Produced via immunoSEQ multiplex PCR; TCRdb's table is partial and in-frame only. This table holds more than 250,000 clones, roughly 87% found once. Input material: PBMCs. The clonotype originates from a woman in her twenties or thirties in good health and CMV-seropositive.

CDR3 bases: TGTGCCAGCAGTGAGTTTCGAGCGGGGGGACATTACGAGCAGTACTTC. Translated, it gives CASSEFRAGGHYEQYF. The chain links TRBV2 to TRBJ2-7, with 9 positions matching TRBD2. The CDR3 extends over 16 amino acids. The germline gives CDR1 SNHLY, CDR2 FYNNEI. V lost 3 bases to trimming and J lost 4 bases; unmatched junction nucleotides: 10.